The clone carrying this T cell receptor (beta chain) came up many times. Its antigen is not known. These data come from a study of early T cells in non-severe SARS-CoV-2 infection. Study-wide findings and caveats: A preference for anti-spike CD8 responses marked VDJdb matching, which missed private and CD4 specificities.

TCRdb analysed the 5' RACE reads with MiXCR anew, one entry per CDR3 protein. This table holds under 95,000 distinct CDR3 sequences, more than 12% found once. Germline assignment: CDR1 SGHAT and CDR2 FQNNGV. V shed 4 bases and J 2 bases; nucleotides not matched to a gene: 6. The CDR3 sequence is 15 residues long. The chain uses TRBV11-2 and TRBJ2-5, with 8 bases matching TRBD1. The TCR sequence derives from an adult who was a healthcare worker with PCR-confirmed SARS-CoV-2 infection or an uninfected control (not recorded which). The sample taken for sequencing was whole blood. DNA for the CDR3: TGTGCCAGCAGCTCGGAGGACAGGGATCAAGAGACCCAGTACTTC. This sequence encodes CASSSEDRDQETQYF.